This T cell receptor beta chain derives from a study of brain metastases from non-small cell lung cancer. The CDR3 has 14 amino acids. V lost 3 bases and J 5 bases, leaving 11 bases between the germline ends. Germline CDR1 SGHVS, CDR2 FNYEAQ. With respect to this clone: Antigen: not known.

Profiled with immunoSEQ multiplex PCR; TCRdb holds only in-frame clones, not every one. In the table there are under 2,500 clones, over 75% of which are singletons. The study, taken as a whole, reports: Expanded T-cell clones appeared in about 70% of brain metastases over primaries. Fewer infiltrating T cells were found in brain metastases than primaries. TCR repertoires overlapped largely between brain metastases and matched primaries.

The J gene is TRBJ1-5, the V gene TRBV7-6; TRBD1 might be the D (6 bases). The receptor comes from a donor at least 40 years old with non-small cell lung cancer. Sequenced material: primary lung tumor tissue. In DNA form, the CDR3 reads TGTGCCAGCAGCTTTGGAGGGGGATATCAGCCCCAGCATTTT. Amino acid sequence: CASSFGGGYQPQHF.